This is a list of T cell receptor beta chains from one sample in a study of CD8+ T cells in alopecia areata. Only in-frame clones appear in the TCRdb table, and some are missing; sequencing was by immunoSEQ multiplex PCR. Found here are more than 75,000 clones, roughly 41% of them singletons; the top ten hold about 1.4%. Sequencing used CD4+ T cells sorted from blood. The receptors shown here come from a human donor with alopecia areata. CDR3s include the opening cysteine and the closing phenylalanine or tryptophan. Clone sizes are given selectively: once, few, many, or a class where the clone is expanded.

v_gene: TRBV4-3
abundance: .
j_gene: TRBJ2-2
CDR3aa: CASSRQVGTGELFF

v_gene: TRBV29-1
abundance: .
j_gene: TRBJ2-7
CDR3aa: CSVEVGQGYEQYF

v_gene: TRBV29-1
abundance: few
j_gene: TRBJ2-1
CDR3aa: CSVEDYIGLAETSSYNEQFF

v_gene: TRBV2
abundance: .
j_gene: TRBJ1-5
CDR3aa: CASSEPRGGGNQPQHF

v_gene: TRBV4-1
abundance: .
j_gene: TRBJ2-2
CDR3aa: CASSQDVSGPGELFF

v_gene: TRBV7-2
abundance: many
j_gene: TRBJ2-7
CDR3aa: CASSLGHSSYEQYF

v_gene: TRBV7-2
abundance: few
j_gene: TRBJ2-5
CDR3aa: CASSPWHSRGETQYF

v_gene: TRBV23-1
abundance: few
j_gene: TRBJ2-1
CDR3aa: CASSPPQGVFENEQFF

v_gene: TRBV5-1
abundance: few
j_gene: TRBJ2-7
CDR3aa: CASSSTSGPYEQYF

v_gene: TRBV19
abundance: few
j_gene: TRBJ1-1
CDR3aa: CASSRSRGAWNTEAFF

v_gene: TRBV25-1
abundance: .
j_gene: TRBJ2-4
CDR3aa: CASILQVQNIQYF

v_gene: TRBV7-2
abundance: few
j_gene: TRBJ2-4
CDR3aa: CASSSREAAKNIQYF

v_gene: TRBV20-1
abundance: .
j_gene: TRBJ2-5
CDR3aa: CSARGQETQYF

v_gene: TRBV19
abundance: few
j_gene: TRBJ2-7
CDR3aa: CASSIRWINYEQYF

v_gene: TRBV29-1
abundance: .
j_gene: TRBJ2-5
CDR3aa: CSVGPGLAGYETQYF

v_gene: TRBV19
abundance: .
j_gene: TRBJ2-3
CDR3aa: CASSPRGDTQYF

v_gene: TRBV4-3
abundance: once
j_gene: TRBJ1-2
CDR3aa: CASSQDQGYYGYTF

v_gene: TRBV29-1
abundance: .
j_gene: TRBJ2-6
CDR3aa: CSVERSGSGANVLTF

v_gene: TRBV30
abundance: few
j_gene: TRBJ2-4
CDR3aa: CAWSAPGRPELGNIQYF

v_gene: TRBV29-1
abundance: .
j_gene: TRBJ2-5
CDR3aa: CSVEETGVETQYF

v_gene: TRBV5-1
abundance: .
j_gene: TRBJ1-1
CDR3aa: CASSLIGGQMNTEAFF

v_gene: TRBV4-2
abundance: .
j_gene: TRBJ2-4
CDR3aa: CASSQAGTSNGNIQYF

v_gene: TRBV6-5
abundance: .
j_gene: TRBJ2-5
CDR3aa: CASRRTRQETQYF

v_gene: TRBV29-1
abundance: few
j_gene: TRBJ1-2
CDR3aa: CSVGTGYDGYTF

v_gene: TRBV28
abundance: .
j_gene: TRBJ2-7
CDR3aa: CASRSGRAYEQYF

v_gene: TRBV20-1
abundance: .
j_gene: TRBJ2-1
CDR3aa: CSAYEAYEQFF

v_gene: TRBV7-6
abundance: .
j_gene: TRBJ2-1
CDR3aa: CASSWKYEQFF